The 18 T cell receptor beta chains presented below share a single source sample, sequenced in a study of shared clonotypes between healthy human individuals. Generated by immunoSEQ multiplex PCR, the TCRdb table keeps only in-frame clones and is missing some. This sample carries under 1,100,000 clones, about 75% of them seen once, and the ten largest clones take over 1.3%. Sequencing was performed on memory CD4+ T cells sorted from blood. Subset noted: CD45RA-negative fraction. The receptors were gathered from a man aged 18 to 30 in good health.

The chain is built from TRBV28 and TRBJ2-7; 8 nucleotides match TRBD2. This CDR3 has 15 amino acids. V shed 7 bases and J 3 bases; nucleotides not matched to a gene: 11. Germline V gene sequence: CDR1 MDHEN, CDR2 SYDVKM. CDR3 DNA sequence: TGTGCCAGCACGGTCGGGAGGGGTTTTTACTACGAGCAGTACTTC. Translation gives CASTVGRGFYYEQYF. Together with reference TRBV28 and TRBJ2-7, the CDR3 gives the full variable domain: DVKVTQSSRYLVKRTGEKVFLECVQDMDHENMFWYRQDPGLGLRLIYFSYDVKMKEKGDIPEGYSVSREKKERFSLILESASTNQTSMYLCASTVGRGFYYEQYFGPGTRLTVT.

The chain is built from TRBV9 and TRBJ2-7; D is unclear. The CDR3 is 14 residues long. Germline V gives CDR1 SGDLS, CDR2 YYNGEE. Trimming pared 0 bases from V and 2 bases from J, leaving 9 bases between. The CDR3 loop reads CASSVGPSPYEQYF. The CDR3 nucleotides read TGTGCCAGCAGCGTAGGGCCCAGTCCCTACGAGCAGTACTTC.

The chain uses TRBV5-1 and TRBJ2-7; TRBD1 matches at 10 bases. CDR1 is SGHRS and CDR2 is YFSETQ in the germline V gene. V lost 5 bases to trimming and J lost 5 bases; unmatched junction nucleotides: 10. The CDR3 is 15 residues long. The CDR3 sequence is CASRFMTGQGDEQYF. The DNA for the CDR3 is TGCGCCAGCAGGTTTATGACCGGACAGGGGGACGAGCAGTACTTC.

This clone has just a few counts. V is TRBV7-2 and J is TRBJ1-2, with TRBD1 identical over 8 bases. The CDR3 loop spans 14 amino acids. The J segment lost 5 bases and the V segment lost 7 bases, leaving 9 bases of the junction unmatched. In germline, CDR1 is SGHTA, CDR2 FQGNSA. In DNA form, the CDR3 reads TGTGCCAGCACCCTAGGACAGGGCGGATATGGCTACACCTTC. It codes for CASTLGQGGYGYTF.

In DNA, the CDR3 is TGTGCCAGCAGCTTCGCCGGCAGGAACGAAAAACTGTTTTTT. Amino acids: CASSFAGRNEKLFF. This sequence joins TRBV7-8 and TRBJ1-4; no clear D. Trimming left V 3 bases short and J 8 bases short, with 13 bases between. This CDR3 is built from 14 residues. From germline, CDR1 is SGHVS and CDR2 FQNEAQ.

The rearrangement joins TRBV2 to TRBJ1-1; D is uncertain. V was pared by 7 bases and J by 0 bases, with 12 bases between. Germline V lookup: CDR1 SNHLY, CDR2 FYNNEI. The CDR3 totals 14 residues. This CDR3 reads CASTAVPVNTEAFF. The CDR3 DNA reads TGTGCCAGCACGGCGGTACCGGTGAACACTGAAGCTTTCTTT.

This CDR3 reads CASSPGRDRAYEQYF. CDR3 DNA sequence: TGTGCCAGCAGTCCCGGGCGGGACAGGGCCTACGAGCAGTACTTC. The chain uses TRBV7-6 and TRBJ2-5; TRBD1 matches 9 bases. The tail of the sequence fits TRBJ2-7 better, so the J call may be wrong. The CDR3 is made up of 15 amino acids. Per germline, CDR1 SGHVS and CDR2 FNYEAQ.

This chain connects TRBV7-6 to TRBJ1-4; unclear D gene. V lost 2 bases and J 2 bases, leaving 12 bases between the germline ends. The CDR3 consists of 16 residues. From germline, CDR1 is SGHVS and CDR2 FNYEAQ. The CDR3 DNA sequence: TGTGCCAGCAGCTTAATGCAGCCTATTACTAATGAAAAACTGTTTTTT. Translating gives CASSLMQPITNEKLFF.

This chain's CDR3 is CASSQQREGILANEQFF. The CDR3 bases are TGCGCCAGCAGCCAACAACGGGAGGGTATTCTAGCGAATGAGCAGTTCTTC. The gene calls are TRBV4-1 and TRBJ2-1; 8 bases align to TRBD2. Germline V gene sequence: CDR1 MGHRA, CDR2 YSYEKL. With V trimmed by 2 bases and J by 7 bases, 13 bases remained unmatched. The CDR3 length is 17 residues.

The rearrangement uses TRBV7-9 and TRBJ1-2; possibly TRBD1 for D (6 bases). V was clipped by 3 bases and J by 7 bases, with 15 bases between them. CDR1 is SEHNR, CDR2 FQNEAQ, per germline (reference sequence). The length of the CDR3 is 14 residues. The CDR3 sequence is CASSLGTGMSGYTF. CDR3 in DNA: TGTGCCAGCAGCTTGGGAACAGGGATGAGTGGCTACACCTTC.

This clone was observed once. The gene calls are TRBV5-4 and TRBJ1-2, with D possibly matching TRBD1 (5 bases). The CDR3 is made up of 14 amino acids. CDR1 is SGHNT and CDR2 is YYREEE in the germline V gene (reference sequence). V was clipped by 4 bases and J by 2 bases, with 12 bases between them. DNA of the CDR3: TGTGCCAGCAGCGGGGACCTGGGGAACTATGGCTACACCTTC. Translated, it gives CASSGDLGNYGYTF.

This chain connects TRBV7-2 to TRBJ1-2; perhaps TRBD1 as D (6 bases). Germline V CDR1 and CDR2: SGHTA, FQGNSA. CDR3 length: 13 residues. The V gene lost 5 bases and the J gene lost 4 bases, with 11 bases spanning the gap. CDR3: CASSPDRTYGYTF. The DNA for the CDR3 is TGTGCCAGCAGCCCAGACAGGACCTATGGCTACACCTTC.

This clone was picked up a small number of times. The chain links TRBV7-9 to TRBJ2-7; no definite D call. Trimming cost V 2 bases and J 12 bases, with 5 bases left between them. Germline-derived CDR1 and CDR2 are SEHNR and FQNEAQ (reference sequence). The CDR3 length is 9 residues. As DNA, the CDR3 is TGTGCCAGCAGCTTAATCGGGTACTTC. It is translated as CASSLIGYF.

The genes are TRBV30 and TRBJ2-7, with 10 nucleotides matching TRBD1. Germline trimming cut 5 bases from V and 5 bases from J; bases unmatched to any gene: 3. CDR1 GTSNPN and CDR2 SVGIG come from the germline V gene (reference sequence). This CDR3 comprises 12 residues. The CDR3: CAWVDRGNEQYF. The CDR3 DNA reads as TGTGCCTGGGTGGACAGGGGGAACGAGCAGTACTTC.

The CDR3 protein is CASSLALRQGGNSNQPQHF. CDR3 sequence (DNA): TGTGCCAGCAGCTTAGCGCTGAGACAAGGTGGGAATAGCAATCAGCCCCAGCATTTT. The genes are TRBV7-8 and TRBJ1-5; D gene uncertain. The V gene's germline CDR1 is SGHVS and CDR2 FQNEAQ. V lost 0 bases and J 0 bases, leaving 18 bases between the germline ends. The CDR3 covers 19 residues.

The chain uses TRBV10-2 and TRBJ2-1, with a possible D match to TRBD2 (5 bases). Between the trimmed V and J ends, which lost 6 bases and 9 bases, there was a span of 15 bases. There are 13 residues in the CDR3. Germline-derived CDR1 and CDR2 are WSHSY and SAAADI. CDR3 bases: TGCGCCAGCAGCGTGACTAAGTCGAGTGAGCAGTTCTTC. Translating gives CASSVTKSSEQFF.

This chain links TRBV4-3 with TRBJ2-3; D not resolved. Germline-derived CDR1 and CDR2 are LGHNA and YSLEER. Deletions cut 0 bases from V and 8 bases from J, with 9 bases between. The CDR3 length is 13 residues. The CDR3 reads CASSQDVEGTQYF. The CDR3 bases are TGCGCCAGCAGCCAAGACGTGGAAGGTACGCAGTATTTT.

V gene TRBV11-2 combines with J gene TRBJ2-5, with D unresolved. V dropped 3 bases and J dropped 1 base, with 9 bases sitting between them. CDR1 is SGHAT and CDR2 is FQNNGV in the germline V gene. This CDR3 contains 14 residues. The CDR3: CASSFSSVQETQYF. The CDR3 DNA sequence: TGTGCCAGCAGCTTCTCGAGTGTCCAAGAGACCCAGTACTTC.